This T cell receptor beta chain comes out of a study of neurological immune-mediated disorders. This clonotype came up many times. From the 5' RACE reads, TCRdb called clonotypes with MiXCR, one entry per CDR3 protein. The data show around 66,000 distinct CDR3 sequences, 4% to 6% seen once. V shed 0 bases, J shed 4 bases, and the junction held 12 bases outside the gene matches. The CDR3 has 17 amino acids. From germline, CDR1 is LNHNV and CDR2 YYDKDF (reference sequence). Sequencing was performed on PBMCs. This sequence was found in a woman in her thirties with multiple sclerosis. The chain couples TRBV15 to TRBJ2-7; 7 bases fit TRBD1. CDR3 amino acids: CATSRDSAPDRLYEQYF. The CDR3 coding sequence is TGTGCCACCAGCAGAGATTCGGCCCCGGACAGGTTATACGAGCAGTACTTC.